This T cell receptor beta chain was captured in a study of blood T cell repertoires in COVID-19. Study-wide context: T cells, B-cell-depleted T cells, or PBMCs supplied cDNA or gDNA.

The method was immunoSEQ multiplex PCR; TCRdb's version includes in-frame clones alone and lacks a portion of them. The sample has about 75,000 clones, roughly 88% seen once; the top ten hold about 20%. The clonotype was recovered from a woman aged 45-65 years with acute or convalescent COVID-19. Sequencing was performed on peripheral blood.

CDR3 residues: CAWSLGKGMQPQHF. The CDR3 bases are TGTGCCTGGAGCTTGGGGAAGGGGATGCAGCCCCAGCATTTT. The V gene is TRBV30, the J gene TRBJ1-5; D perhaps matches TRBD1 (5 bases). This CDR3 contains 14 residues. Between the trimmed V and J ends, which lost 3 bases and 7 bases, there was a span of 16 bases. In germline, CDR1 is GTSNPN, CDR2 SVGIG (reference sequence).